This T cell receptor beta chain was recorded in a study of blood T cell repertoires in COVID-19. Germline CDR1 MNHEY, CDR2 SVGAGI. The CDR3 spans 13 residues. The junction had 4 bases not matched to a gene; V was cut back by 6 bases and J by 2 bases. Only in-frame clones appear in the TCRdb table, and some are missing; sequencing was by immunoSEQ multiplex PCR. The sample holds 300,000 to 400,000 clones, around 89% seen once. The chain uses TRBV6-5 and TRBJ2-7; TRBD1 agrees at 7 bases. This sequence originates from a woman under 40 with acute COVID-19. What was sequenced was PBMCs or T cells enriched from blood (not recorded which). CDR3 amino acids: CASRGQGAYEQYF. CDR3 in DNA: TGTGCCAGCAGGGGGCAGGGGGCCTACGAGCAGTACTTC.